This TCR beta chain is drawn from a study of early T cells in non-severe SARS-CoV-2 infection. About the study: Unsorted whole blood bulk RNA was sequenced, with unpaired chains.

The CDR3 is 14 residues long. Trimming left V 7 bases short and J 4 bases short, with 14 bases between. From germline, CDR1 is LGHDT and CDR2 YNNKEL (reference sequence). Individual cDNA molecules carried attached unique molecular identifiers. TCRdb redid the calling of the 5' RACE reads with MiXCR, one entry per CDR3 protein. This table has 50,000 to 65,000 distinct CDR3 sequences, roughly 18% appearing once. The sequenced sample was whole blood, obtained at baseline. The TCR originated in an adult who was a healthcare worker with PCR-confirmed SARS-CoV-2 infection or an uninfected control (not recorded which). The genes are TRBV3-1 and TRBJ1-3; possibly TRBD1 for D (6 bases). The CDR3 DNA follows: TGTGCCAGCACAGACAGCGGGACAGGAAACACCATATATTTT. Translation gives CASTDSGTGNTIYF.